This TCR beta chain was captured in a study of shared clonotypes between healthy human individuals. Deep-level settings were used for running the assay. Some clones are missing from TCRdb's copy, which holds only in-frame ones; the method was immunoSEQ multiplex PCR. This table has approximately 2.5 million clones, 93% appearing once. CDR1 and CDR2 from the germline V gene are SGHDT and YYEEEE. The germline V and J ends were trimmed by 4 bases and 4 bases, with 5 bases remaining between them. This CDR3 region has 11 residues. This chain links TRBV5-6 with TRBJ2-5; D not certain. Sequencing used naive CD4+ T cells from PBMCs. Specified subset: CD45RA+ positively selected. The receptor was isolated from a man between 18 and 35 years old in good health. Some clones in this sample may be carry-over from other donors' samples. The CDR3 here is CASSRSETQYF. CDR3 bases: TGTGCCAGCAGCAGGTCAGAGACCCAGTACTTC.